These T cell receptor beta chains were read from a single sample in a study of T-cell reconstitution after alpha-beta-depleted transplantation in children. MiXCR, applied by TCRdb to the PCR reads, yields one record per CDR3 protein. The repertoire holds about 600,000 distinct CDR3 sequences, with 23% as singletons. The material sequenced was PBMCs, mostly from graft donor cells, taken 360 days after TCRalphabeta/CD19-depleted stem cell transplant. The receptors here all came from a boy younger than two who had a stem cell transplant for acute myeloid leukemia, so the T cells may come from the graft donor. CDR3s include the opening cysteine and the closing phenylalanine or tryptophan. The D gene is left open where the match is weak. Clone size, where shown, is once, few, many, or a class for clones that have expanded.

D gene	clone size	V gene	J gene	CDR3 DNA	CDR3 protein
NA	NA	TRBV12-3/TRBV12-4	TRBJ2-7	TGTGCCAGCAGTTTTAGCCTAACCCGTGAGGGGCAGTACTTC	CASSFSLTREGQYF
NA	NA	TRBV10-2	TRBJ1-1	TGCGCCAGCAGTGATTCCCAGGAAGCTTTCTTT	CASSDSQEAFF
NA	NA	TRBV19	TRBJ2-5	TGTGCCAGTAGCTCCGGTAGCGGTACCCAGTACTTC	CASSSGSGTQYF
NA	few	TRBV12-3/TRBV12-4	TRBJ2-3	TGTGCCAGCGGGGTAGATACGCAGTATTTT	CASGVDTQYF
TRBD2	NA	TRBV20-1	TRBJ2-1	TGCAGTGCCGTCAATAGCGGGGGGGGCTCCTACAATGAGCAGTTCTTC	CSAVNSGGGSYNEQFF
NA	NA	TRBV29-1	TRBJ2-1	TGCAGCGTTTCCGGACAGCGCTCCTACAATGAGCAGTTCTTC	CSVSGQRSYNEQFF
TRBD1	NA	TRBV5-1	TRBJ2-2	TGCGCCAGCAGCTTGGGATGGACAGGGAACACCGGGGAGCTGTTTTTT	CASSLGWTGNTGELFF
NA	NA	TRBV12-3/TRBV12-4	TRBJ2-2	TGTGCCAGCAGACCTGCCGGGACTGGCTACACCGGGGAGCTGTTTTTT	CASRPAGTGYTGELFF
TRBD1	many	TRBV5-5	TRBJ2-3	TGTGCCAGCAGCAAGGGACAGCTCGCAGATACGCAGTATTTT	CASSKGQLADTQYF
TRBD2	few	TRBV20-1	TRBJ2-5	TGCAGTGCTAGAGATCGGTGGCCTAGCGGGGGAGAAGAGACCCAGTACTTC	CSARDRWPSGGEETQYF
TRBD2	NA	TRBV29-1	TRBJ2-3	TGCAGCGTTCTCGGGACTAGCTTGAACACAGATACGCAGTATTTT	CSVLGTSLNTDTQYF
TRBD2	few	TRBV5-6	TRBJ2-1	TGTGCCAGCAGCTTCGGGGGGGCCGACTACAATGAGCAGTTCTTC	CASSFGGADYNEQFF
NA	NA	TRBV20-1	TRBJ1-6	TGCAGTGCTTTGGTCCTACAGGGACAAAATTCACCCCTCCACTTT	CSALVLQGQNSPLHF
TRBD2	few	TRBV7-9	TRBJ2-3	TGTGCCAGCAGCTCGGGGGGAGTCCTCACAGATACGCAGTATTTT	CASSSGGVLTDTQYF
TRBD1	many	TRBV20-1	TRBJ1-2	TGCAGTGCTCCCGGGACAGGGGGCGGTAGCTATGGCTACACCTTC	CSAPGTGGGSYGYTF
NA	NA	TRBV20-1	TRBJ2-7	TGCAGTGCCCCACTACTGACAGGCGCCTACGAGCAGTACTTC	CSAPLLTGAYEQYF
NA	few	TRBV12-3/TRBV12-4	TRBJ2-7	TGTGCCAGCAGTCCGCGGGATACCTACGAGCAGTACTTC	CASSPRDTYEQYF